The clone carrying this T cell receptor (beta chain) appeared a few times. Its antigen is as yet unknown. 5'RACE with constant-segment primers built TCRalpha and TCRbeta cDNA libraries with UMIs. TCRdb re-derived calls from the 5' RACE reads in MiXCR, one entry per CDR3 protein. The sample yields roughly 620,000 distinct CDR3 sequences, approximately 19% seen once. CDR3 size: 14 residues. CDR1 is DFQATT, CDR2 SNEGSKA, per germline (reference sequence). After removal of 5 bases from V and 5 bases from J, the junction contained 9 bases not matched to a gene. This sample was included in a study of T-cell memory formation after mild COVID-19. As for the study in general: TCR clusters largely stayed donor specific.

Notes on the study in general: Among CD4+ contracting clones, most were CM and EM, and CD8+ ones EMRA. Proof of SARS-CoV-2 specificity was absent for the second-wave clones that crested on day 37.

This sequence joins TRBV20-1 and TRBJ2-1; TRBD1 agrees at 7 bases. The sequence derives from an adult woman who had mild COVID-19 (a few samples of this study predate the infection). Cell type and time point are not known. The sequenced material came from PBMCs or a T cell subset sorted from them (not recorded which). The CDR3 sequence is CSAQTGTANNEQFF. The CDR3 DNA sequence: TGCAGTGCTCAGACCGGGACAGCGAACAATGAGCAGTTCTTC.